Presented here are 8 T cell receptor beta chains from one specimen sequenced in a study of regulatory T cells in long-lasting Graves disease. Described time point: newly diagnosed GD, antithyroid drugs for less than 3 months. Following extraction of RNA from PBMCs, that RNA was used to make the TCR library. CDR3 regions were amplified by Arm-PCR using iRepertoire HTBI primers to build TCR beta libraries. TCRdb independently ran MiXCR on the multiplex PCR reads; one entry per CDR3 protein. The sample consists of approximately 400,000 distinct CDR3 sequences, 15% of them appearing once. These sequences were also reported in another study, on T cells in Graves' hyperthyroidism and ophthalmopathy.

The sequencing used peripheral blood mononuclear cells (PBMCs), collected at new diagnosis, from a patient treated with antithyroid drugs. The receptors were sampled from a woman aged 40 to 50 with Graves disease.

The chain combines TRBV27 with TRBJ2-3; the match to TRBD2 covers 11 bases. The CDR3 has 16 residues. Germline CDR1 reads MNHEY; CDR2 reads SMNVEV (reference sequence). Germline trimming cut 2 bases from V and 5 bases from J; bases unmatched to any gene: 6. CDR3 residues: CASSLVAGGPGDTQYF. In DNA, the CDR3 is TGTGCCAGCAGTTTAGTAGCGGGAGGGCCGGGAGATACGCAGTATTTT.

As concerns this clonotype: This probably arose from a read error, given a far larger clone one base away. J is TRBJ1-1 and V is TRBV11-2, with D perhaps matching TRBD1 (5 bases). The germline V gene encodes CDR1 SGHAT and CDR2 FQNNGV. There are 15 residues in the CDR3. The CDR3 DNA reads as TGTGCCTGCAGCTCGCAGGGTTCGTGGAACACTGAAGCTTTCTTT. Protein product: CACSSQGSWNTEAFF.

The chain couples TRBV18 to TRBJ2-7; 10 positions match TRBD1. V gave up 4 bases and J gave up 3 bases; unmatched junction bases: 6. In germline, CDR1 is KGHSH, CDR2 LQKENI. The CDR3 is 15 amino acids. The CDR3 nucleotides are TGTGCCAGCTCACGAAGGACAGGGGGTATCTACGAGCAGTACTTC. It encodes CASSRRTGGIYEQYF.

This rearrangement joins TRBV4-1 to TRBJ2-2, with D maybe TRBD1 (6 bases). CDR1 and CDR2 from the germline V gene are MGHRA and YSYEKL. V was pared by 0 bases and J by 7 bases, with 12 bases between. The CDR3 is 15 residues long. The DNA for the CDR3 is TGCGCCAGCAGCCAAGAACAACAGGGAATCGGGGAGCTGTTTTTT. Amino acid sequence: CASSQEQQGIGELFF.

This clonotype was recorded a few times. The chain is built from TRBV18 and TRBJ2-7, with a weak D call TRBD1 (5 bases). There are 12 residues in the CDR3. The V and J ends lost 1 base and 7 bases respectively, with 8 bases between them. In germline, CDR1 is KGHSH, CDR2 LQKENI. CDR3 sequence: CASSPQGWEQYF. CDR3 sequence (DNA): TGTGCCAGCTCACCACAGGGGTGGGAGCAGTACTTC.

The genes are TRBV5-6 and TRBJ1-1; D perhaps matches TRBD1 (6 bases). The CDR3 has 18 residues. V shed 4 bases and J shed 1 base, with 23 bases lying between them. Germline V gene data show CDR1 as SGHDT and CDR2 as YYEEEE. The CDR3: CASSQGRRGPVGNTEAFF. In nucleotides, the CDR3 is TGTGCCAGCAGCCAGGGGAGGAGGGGCCCCGTAGGGAACACTGAAGCTTTCTTT.

This clonotype was picked up many times. CDR3 protein: CASSSNLQWDEQFF. CDR3 coding DNA: TGTGCCAGCAGCTCCAACCTCCAATGGGATGAGCAGTTCTTC. V and J are TRBV7-2 and TRBJ2-1; no clear D. Germline CDR1 reads SGHTA; CDR2 reads FQGNSA. This CDR3 has 14 residues. The V gene lost 4 bases and the J gene lost 8 bases, with 15 bases spanning the gap.

At least ten counts were recorded for this clonotype. V gene TRBV12-3 or TRBV12-4 combines with J gene TRBJ1-2; perhaps TRBD1 as D (6 bases). V was clipped by 6 bases and J by 6 bases, with 11 bases between them. The CDR3 is made up of 12 amino acids. The CDR3 loop is CASSVGGDGYTF. The DNA of the CDR3 is TGTGCCAGCAGCGTAGGGGGGGATGGCTACACCTTC.